Presented here are 4 T cell receptor beta chains from one specimen sequenced in a study of T-cell memory formation after mild COVID-19. TCRdb recomputed calls from the 5' RACE reads with MiXCR, one row per CDR3 protein. Of 350,000 to 450,000 distinct CDR3 sequences in the sample, about 24% were seen once. The sequenced sample consisted of PBMCs or a T cell subset sorted from them (not recorded which). The receptors originated from an adult woman who had mild COVID-19 (a few samples of this study predate the infection). Cell type and time point are not known.

This clonotype came up many times. The chain links TRBV4-3 to TRBJ2-7; 9 nucleotides line up with TRBD1. V lost 4 bases to trimming and J lost 0 bases; unmatched junction nucleotides: 7. The length of the CDR3 is 16 residues. CDR1 and CDR2 from the germline V gene are LGHNA and YSLEER. The DNA of the CDR3 is TGCGCCAGCAGCCGGAGCCGGGACAGGGTCTCCTACGAGCAGTACTTC. Its protein product is CASSRSRDRVSYEQYF.

This chain links TRBV5-1 with TRBJ2-2; no clear D. The ends were cut back, 4 bases at V and 10 bases at J, with 29 bases in the middle. Germline V gives CDR1 SGHRS, CDR2 YFSETQ. CDR3 size: 18 residues. CDR3 nucleotides: TGCGCCAGCAGCCCCGCCCCTGGTCTCGGGTTTGTGAATGAGGAGCTGTTTTTT. Translation: CASSPAPGLGFVNEELFF.

This clonotype came up a few times. The chain is built from TRBV2 and TRBJ2-3; 7 bases are a match to TRBD1. Germline V gives CDR1 SNHLY, CDR2 FYNNEI. The CDR3 consists of 14 residues. The V gene end was trimmed by 8 bases and the J gene end by 2 bases; junction bases not matched to a gene: 7. Here the CDR3 reads CASVRQGSTDTQYF. The CDR3 region has the DNA TGTGCCAGCGTGCGACAGGGCTCCACAGATACGCAGTATTTT.

The chain links TRBV6-5 to TRBJ2-2; D could derive from TRBD1 or TRBD2 (5 bases each). CDR3 length equals 17 residues. Trimming took off 2 bases at V and 9 bases at J, with 22 bases between the two ends. Germline V gene data show CDR1 as MNHEY and CDR2 as SVGAGI. This CDR3 reads CASSYGIRDPMSRELFF. The DNA for the CDR3 is TGTGCCAGCAGTTACGGAATCCGGGACCCCATGTCAAGGGAGCTGTTTTTT.